A single sample gave rise to the 19 T cell receptor beta chains below, sequenced in a study of blood T cells in healthy people across ages. With a J-beta primer mix and a sample-barcoded 5' primer, a second PCR ran roughly 7 to 11 cycles. TCRdb re-analysed the 5' RACE reads in MiXCR, keeping a single row per CDR3 protein. The table records 600,000 to 800,000 distinct CDR3 sequences, roughly 21% of them present only once. Input material: blood. All receptors derive from a man aged 65-85 years in good health.

This clonotype showed up just a few times. Here the CDR3 reads CASSQDTQASTDTQYF. CDR3 DNA: TGCGCCAGCAGCCAAGATACCCAGGCAAGCACAGATACGCAGTATTTT. The chain couples TRBV4-3 to TRBJ2-3; D is undetermined. The CDR3 extends over 16 amino acids. The germline V gene has CDR1 LGHNA and CDR2 YSLEER. V was clipped by 0 bases and J by 0 bases, with 10 bases between them.

This clonotype turned up a few times. The chain couples TRBV7-9 to TRBJ1-1, with unresolved D. This CDR3 is 16 amino acids long. The germline CDR1 and CDR2 sequences are SEHNR and FQNEAQ (reference sequence). V gave up 5 bases and J gave up 2 bases, with 18 bases separating them. CDR3: CASSPGRSSFNTEAFF. Here the CDR3 DNA reads TGTGCCAGCAGCCCCGGCAGGAGCTCATTCAACACTGAAGCTTTCTTT.

The J gene is TRBJ2-1, the V gene TRBV24-1; 9 bases line up with TRBD2. V was pared by 4 bases and J by 0 bases, with 6 bases of the junction left unmatched. Looked up from germline, CDR1 is KGHDR and CDR2 is SFDVKD. This CDR3 region has 17 residues. CDR3 DNA: TGTGCCACCAGTGACCCCGGTAGCGGGAGCTCCTACAATGAGCAGTTCTTC. Translation: CATSDPGSGSSYNEQFF.

This clonotype turned up a few times. V usage is TRBV18 and J usage is TRBJ2-5, with 9 bases that match TRBD2. Germline V gene lookup returns CDR1 KGHSH and CDR2 LQKENI. After removal of 2 bases from V and 5 bases from J, the junction contained 6 bases not matched to a gene. This CDR3 comprises 15 residues. The CDR3 region is CASSPSGLARETQYF. The CDR3 DNA sequence: TGTGCCAGCTCACCATCTGGACTAGCGCGTGAGACCCAGTACTTC.

The J gene is TRBJ2-5, the V gene TRBV11-1; D possibly matches TRBD1 or TRBD2 (5 bases each). The J call is doubtful: the DNA matches TRBJ2-1 better. The CDR3 is 15 residues long. Germline CDR1 is SGHAT and CDR2 is FQDESV (reference sequence). The CDR3 region has the DNA TGTGCCAGCAGCTTAGGGGACCGAGACATCAATGAGCAGTTCTTC. Translating it yields CASSLGDRDINEQFF.

This clonotype turned up a few times. The chain is built from TRBV5-1 and TRBJ2-3, with 11 nucleotides matching TRBD2. The CDR3 loop spans 16 amino acids. J was trimmed by 6 bases and V by 4 bases; bases with no gene match: 10. The germline V gene encodes CDR1 SGHRS and CDR2 YFSETQ. The CDR3 here is CASSAGMGLAVDTQYF. CDR3 nucleotides: TGCGCCAGCAGCGCTGGAATGGGACTAGCGGTTGATACGCAGTATTTT.

This clonotype appeared many times. This sequence joins TRBV27 and TRBJ2-4; D not resolved. V lost 3 bases and J lost 14, with 17 bases in between. Germline V gives CDR1 MNHEY, CDR2 SMNVEV (reference sequence). CDR3 length: 13 amino acids. This CDR3 is CASSFGTEFPKYF. The CDR3 DNA reads as TGTGCCAGCAGTTTTGGTACAGAATTCCCTAAGTACTTC.

Only a few counts were recorded for this clonotype. The chain uses TRBV9 and TRBJ1-2, with unresolved D. V was shortened by 0 bases and J by 6 bases, with 15 bases between the two germline ends. CDR1 is SGDLS, CDR2 YYNGEE, per germline. CDR3 size: 15 residues. The CDR3 is CASSVAPGILDGYTF. CDR3 bases: TGTGCCAGCAGCGTAGCCCCCGGGATTCTTGATGGCTACACCTTC.

This clonotype has at least ten counts. The genes are TRBV6-5 and TRBJ2-5, with 8 bases aligning to TRBD2. The last part of the DNA fits TRBJ2-1 better; the J call may be wrong. CDR1 MNHEY and CDR2 SVGAGI come from the germline V gene. The CDR3 runs 15 residues. Here the CDR3 reads CASSPSGGGYGEQFF. In nucleotides, the CDR3 is TGTGCCAGCAGTCCCTCGGGAGGGGGTTACGGTGAGCAGTTCTTC.

This clonotype came up a few times. The chain couples TRBV20-1 to TRBJ2-5; TRBD2 matches at 12 bases. The J call could be wrong; TRBJ2-7 is a better fit for the DNA end. CDR3 length equals 15 residues. The germline V gene has CDR1 DFQATT and CDR2 SNEGSKA (reference sequence). The CDR3 loop reads CSARDGLAGTYEQYF. The DNA for the CDR3 is TGCAGTGCTAGAGACGGACTAGCGGGAACCTACGAGCAGTACTTC.

In its sample, this clonotype was seen many times. DNA for the CDR3: TGTGCCAGCTCACCTGCTGGGCAGCTAGTTCGAAACACCATATATTTT. Amino acid sequence: CASSPAGQLVRNTIYF. The chain carries TRBV18 and TRBJ1-3; D not resolved. V was pared by 3 bases and J by 5 bases, with 17 bases between. Germline-derived CDR1 and CDR2 are KGHSH and LQKENI. The CDR3 is 16 amino acids.

This clonotype showed up many times. The chain uses TRBV6-5 and TRBJ2-5; D gene ambiguous. The CDR3 runs to 14 residues. Germline assignment: CDR1 MNHEY and CDR2 SVGAGI. V was trimmed by 2 bases and J by 4 bases, leaving 11 bases between them. The CDR3 sequence: CASSYRVSGETQYF. DNA of the CDR3: TGTGCCAGCAGTTACCGGGTCTCGGGAGAGACCCAGTACTTC.

This clonotype was detected a few times. CDR3 DNA: TGTGCCAGCAGTCCAGCAGGGACTAGCGCTTACTCTGGGGCCAACGTCCTGACTTTC. This encodes CASSPAGTSAYSGANVLTF. The chain carries TRBV12-3 or TRBV12-4 and TRBJ2-6; TRBD2 aligns across 10 bases. The ends lost 5 bases at V and 0 bases at J; junction bases unmatched: 10. The CDR3 runs 19 residues.

The chain recombines TRBV5-1 with TRBJ2-2; 7 bases are shared with TRBD1. Looked up from germline, CDR1 is SGHRS and CDR2 is YFSETQ. There are 16 residues in the CDR3. The trim removed 6 bases at V and 2 bases at J, leaving 10 bases unmatched. The CDR3 here is CASTSPTGANTGELFF. The DNA for the CDR3 is TGCGCCAGCACATCCCCCACAGGGGCAAACACCGGGGAGCTGTTTTTT.

This clonotype was detected a few times. The rearrangement links TRBV4-1 to TRBJ2-3, with 10 bases matching TRBD2. The CDR3 covers 16 residues. Germline V CDR1 and CDR2: MGHRA, YSYEKL. The ends lost 2 bases at V and 5 bases at J; junction bases unmatched: 7. CDR3 residues: CASSQRLAGAGDTQYF. CDR3 in DNA: TGCGCCAGCAGCCAACGCCTAGCGGGAGCGGGAGATACGCAGTATTTT.

This chain connects TRBV7-6 to TRBJ2-5; 7 bases match TRBD2. V gave up 5 bases and J gave up 5 bases; unmatched junction bases: 11. Germline assignment: CDR1 SGHVS and CDR2 FNYEAQ. This CDR3 contains 15 residues. The CDR3: CASSPAWTRWETQYF. The CDR3 nucleotides read TGTGCCAGCAGCCCGGCTTGGACTAGATGGGAGACCCAGTACTTC.

This clonotype showed up just a few times. The V gene is TRBV3-1, the J gene TRBJ1-1, with D perhaps TRBD1 (5 bases). This CDR3 is built from 14 residues. The V gene's germline CDR1 is LGHDT and CDR2 YNNKEL (reference sequence). V was trimmed by 4 bases and J by 5 bases, leaving 14 bases between them. Here the CDR3 reads CASSPGGLGTEAFF. The CDR3 bases are TGTGCCAGCAGCCCGGGGGGACTGGGGACTGAAGCTTTCTTT. The complete variable domain, with remaining parts taken from reference TRBV3-1 and TRBJ1-1, reads DTAVSQTPKYLVTQMGNDKSIKCEQNLGHDTMYWYKQDSKKFLKIMFSYNNKELIINETVPNRFSPKSPDKAHLNLHINSLELGDSAVYFCASSPGGLGTEAFFGQGTRLTVV.

This chain links TRBV3-1 with TRBJ1-1; 7 nucleotides align to TRBD1. The CDR3 is 16 amino acids. Germline assignment: CDR1 LGHDT and CDR2 YNNKEL (reference sequence). J lost 2 bases, V lost 6 bases, and 12 bases had no gene match. The DNA for the CDR3 is TGTGCCAGCAGAGAAACCCAACAGGGGATCAACACTGAAGCTTTCTTT. As protein: CASRETQQGINTEAFF.

The chain links TRBV21-1 to TRBJ2-5; the tabulated D call, TRBD1, remains unverified against the DNA. Near its end, the DNA agrees better with TRBJ2-1, so the J call may be wrong. TRBV21-1 is listed as a pseudogene. The CDR3 extends over 15 amino acids. The CDR3 region has the DNA TGTGCCAGCCCAGCAAAAGGGACCGGCGAAGATGAGCAGTTCTTC. Translating gives CASPAKGTGEDEQFF.